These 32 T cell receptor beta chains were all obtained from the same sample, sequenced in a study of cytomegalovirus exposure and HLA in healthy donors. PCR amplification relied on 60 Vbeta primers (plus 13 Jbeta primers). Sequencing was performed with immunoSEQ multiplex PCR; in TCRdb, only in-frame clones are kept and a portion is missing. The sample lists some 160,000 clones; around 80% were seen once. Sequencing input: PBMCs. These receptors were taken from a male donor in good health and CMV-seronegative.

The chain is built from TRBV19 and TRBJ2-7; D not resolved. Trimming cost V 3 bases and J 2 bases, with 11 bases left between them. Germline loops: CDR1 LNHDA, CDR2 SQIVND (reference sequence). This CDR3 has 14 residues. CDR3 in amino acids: CASSITVLTYEQYF. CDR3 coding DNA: TGTGCCAGTAGTATCACGGTGCTTACCTACGAGCAGTACTTC.

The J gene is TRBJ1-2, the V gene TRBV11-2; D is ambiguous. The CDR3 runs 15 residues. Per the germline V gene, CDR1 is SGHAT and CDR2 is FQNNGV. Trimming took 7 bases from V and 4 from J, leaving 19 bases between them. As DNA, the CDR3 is TGTGCCAGCACCAAACACGGCGCCAGGTTCTATGGCTACACCTTC. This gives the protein CASTKHGARFYGYTF.

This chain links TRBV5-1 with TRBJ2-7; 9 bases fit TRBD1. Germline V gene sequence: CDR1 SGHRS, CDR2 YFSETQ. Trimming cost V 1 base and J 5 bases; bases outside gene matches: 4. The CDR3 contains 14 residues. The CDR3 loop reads CASSLTGGADEQYF. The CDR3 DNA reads TGCGCCAGCAGCTTGACAGGGGGCGCGGACGAGCAGTACTTC.

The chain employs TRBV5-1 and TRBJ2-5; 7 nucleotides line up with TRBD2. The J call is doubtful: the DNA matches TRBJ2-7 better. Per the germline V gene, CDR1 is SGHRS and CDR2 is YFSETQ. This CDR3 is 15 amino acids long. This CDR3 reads CASSLGLAASYEQYF. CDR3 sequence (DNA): TGCGCCAGCAGCTTGGGTCTAGCGGCTTCCTACGAGCAGTACTTC.

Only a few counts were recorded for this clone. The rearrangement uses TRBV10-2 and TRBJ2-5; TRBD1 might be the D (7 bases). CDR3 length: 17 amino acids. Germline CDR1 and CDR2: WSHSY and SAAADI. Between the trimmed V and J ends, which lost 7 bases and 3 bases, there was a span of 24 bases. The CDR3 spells CASIPGGRGQIKETQYF. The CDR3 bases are TGCGCCAGCATCCCAGGGGGGCGGGGACAGATTAAAGAGACCCAGTACTTC.

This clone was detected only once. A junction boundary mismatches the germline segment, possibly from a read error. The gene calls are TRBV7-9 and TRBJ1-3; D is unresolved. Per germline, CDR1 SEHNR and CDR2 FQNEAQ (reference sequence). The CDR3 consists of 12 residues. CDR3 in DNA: TGTGCCAGCACCTTCCCCCCGGACTCGCGAGATTTT. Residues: CASTFPPDSRDF. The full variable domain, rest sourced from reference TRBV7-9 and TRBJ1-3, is DTGVSQNPRHKITKRGQNVTFRCDPISEHNRLYWYRQTLGQGPEFLTYFQNEAQLEKSRLLSDRFSAERPKGSFSTLEIQRTEQGDSAMYLCASTFPPDSRDFGEGSWLTVV.

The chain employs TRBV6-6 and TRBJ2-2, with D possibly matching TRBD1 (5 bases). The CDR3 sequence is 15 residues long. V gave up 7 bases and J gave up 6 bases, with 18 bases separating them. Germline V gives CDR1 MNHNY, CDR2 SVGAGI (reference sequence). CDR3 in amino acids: CASTPWGPRPGELFF. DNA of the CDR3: TGTGCCAGCACCCCTTGGGGCCCAAGGCCCGGGGAGCTGTTTTTT.

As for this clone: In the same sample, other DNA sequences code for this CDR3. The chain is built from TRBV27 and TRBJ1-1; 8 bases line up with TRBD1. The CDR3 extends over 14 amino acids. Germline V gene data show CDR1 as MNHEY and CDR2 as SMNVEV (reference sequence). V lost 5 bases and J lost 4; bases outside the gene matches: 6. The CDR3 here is CASSLGQGGTEAFF. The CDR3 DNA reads TGTGCCAGCAGTCTAGGACAGGGCGGCACTGAAGCTTTCTTT.

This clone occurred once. In DNA form, the CDR3 reads TGTGCTAGTGGTTTGACCTCGACAGTAGATACCAGGAACACTGAAGCTTTCTTT. It translates to CASGLTSTVDTRNTEAFF. The gene calls are TRBV12-5 and TRBJ1-1; D may be TRBD1 (5 bases). CDR1 and CDR2 from the germline V gene are LGHNT and FRNRAP. Trimming pared 2 bases from V and 1 base from J, leaving 20 bases between. This CDR3 is built from 18 residues.

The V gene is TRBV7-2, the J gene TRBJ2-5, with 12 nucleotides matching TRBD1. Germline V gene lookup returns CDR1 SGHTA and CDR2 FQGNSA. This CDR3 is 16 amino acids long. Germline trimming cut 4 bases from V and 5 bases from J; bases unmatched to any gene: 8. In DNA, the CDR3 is TGTGCCAGCAGCTCACTGGGGACAGGGGGCTGGGAGACCCAGTACTTC. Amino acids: CASSSLGTGGWETQYF.

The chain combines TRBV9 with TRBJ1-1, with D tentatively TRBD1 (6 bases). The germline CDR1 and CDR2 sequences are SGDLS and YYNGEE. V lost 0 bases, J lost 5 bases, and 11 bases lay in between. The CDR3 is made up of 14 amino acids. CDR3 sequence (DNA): TGTGCCAGCAGCGTAGACCCAGGGGTGACTGAAGCTTTCTTT. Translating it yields CASSVDPGVTEAFF.

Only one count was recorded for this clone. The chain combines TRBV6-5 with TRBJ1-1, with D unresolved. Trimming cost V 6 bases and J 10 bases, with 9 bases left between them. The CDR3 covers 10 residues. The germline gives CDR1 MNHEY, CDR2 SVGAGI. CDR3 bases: TGTGCCAGCAGCGAATACACAGCTTTCTTT. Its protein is CASSEYTAFF.

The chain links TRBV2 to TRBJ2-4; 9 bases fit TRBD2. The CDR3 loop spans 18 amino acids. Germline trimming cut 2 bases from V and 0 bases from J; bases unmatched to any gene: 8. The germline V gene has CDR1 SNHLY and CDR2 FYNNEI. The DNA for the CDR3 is TGTGCCAGCAGTGAAAGGGTAGCGGGGGCTATAGCCAAAAACATTCAGTACTTC. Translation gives CASSERVAGAIAKNIQYF.

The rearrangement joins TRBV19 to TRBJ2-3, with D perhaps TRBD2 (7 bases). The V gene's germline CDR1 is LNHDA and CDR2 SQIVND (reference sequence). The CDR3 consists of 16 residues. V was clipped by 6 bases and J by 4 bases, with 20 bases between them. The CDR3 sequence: CASSPRGAGKADTQYF. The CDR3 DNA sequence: TGTGCCAGTAGCCCCCGGGGGGCAGGTAAAGCAGATACGCAGTATTTT.

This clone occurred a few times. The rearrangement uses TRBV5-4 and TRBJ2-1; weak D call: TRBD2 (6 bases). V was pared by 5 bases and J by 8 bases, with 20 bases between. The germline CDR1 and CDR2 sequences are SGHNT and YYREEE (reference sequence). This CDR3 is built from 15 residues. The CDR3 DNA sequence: TGTGCCAGCAGGGCCGGGACTGATGTGATCTATGAGCAGTTCTTC. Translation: CASRAGTDVIYEQFF.

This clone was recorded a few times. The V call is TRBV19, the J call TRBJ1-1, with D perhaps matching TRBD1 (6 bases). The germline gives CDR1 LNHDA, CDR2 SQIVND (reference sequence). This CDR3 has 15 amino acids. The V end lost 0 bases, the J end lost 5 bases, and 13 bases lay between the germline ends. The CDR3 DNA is TGTGCCAGTAGTATAGATGGCAGGGGTAGAACTGAAGCTTTCTTT. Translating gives CASSIDGRGRTEAFF.

CDR3 DNA: TGTGCCAGCAGCCGAGGACAGGGGGGTGGCTACACCTTC. Encoded protein: CASSRGQGGGYTF. V and J are TRBV28 and TRBJ1-2; 10 bases agree with TRBD1. The CDR3 length is 13 residues. Germline V gene data show CDR1 as MDHEN and CDR2 as SYDVKM. J lost 7 bases, V lost 6 bases, and 5 bases had no gene match.

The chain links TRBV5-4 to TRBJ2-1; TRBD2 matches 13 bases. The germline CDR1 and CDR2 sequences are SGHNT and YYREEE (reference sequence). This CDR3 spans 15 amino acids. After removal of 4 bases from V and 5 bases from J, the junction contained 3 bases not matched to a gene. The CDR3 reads CASSVGLAGNNEQFF. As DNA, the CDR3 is TGTGCCAGCAGCGTGGGACTAGCGGGGAACAATGAGCAGTTCTTC. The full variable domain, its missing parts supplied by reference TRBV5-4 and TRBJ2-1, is ETGVTQSPTHLIKTRGQQVTLRCSSQSGHNTVSWYQQALGQGPQFIFQYYREEENGRGNFPPRFSGLQFPNYSSELNVNALELDDSALYLCASSVGLAGNNEQFFGPGTRLTVL.

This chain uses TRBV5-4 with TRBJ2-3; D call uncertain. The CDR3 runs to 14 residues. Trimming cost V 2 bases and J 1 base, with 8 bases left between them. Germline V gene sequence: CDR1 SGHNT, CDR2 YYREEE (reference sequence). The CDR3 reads CASSFSPGTDTQYF. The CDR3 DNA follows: TGTGCCAGCAGCTTTTCTCCCGGCACAGATACGCAGTATTTT.

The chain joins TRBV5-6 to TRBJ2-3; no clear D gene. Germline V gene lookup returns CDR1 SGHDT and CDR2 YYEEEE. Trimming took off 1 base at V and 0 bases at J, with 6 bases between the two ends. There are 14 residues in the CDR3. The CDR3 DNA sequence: TGTGCCAGCAGCTTGACTACCAGCACAGATACGCAGTATTTT. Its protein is CASSLTTSTDTQYF.

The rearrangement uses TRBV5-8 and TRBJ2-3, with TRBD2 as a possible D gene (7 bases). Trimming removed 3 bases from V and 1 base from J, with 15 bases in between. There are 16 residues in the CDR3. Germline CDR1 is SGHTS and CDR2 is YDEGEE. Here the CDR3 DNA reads TGTGCCAGCAGCTGGCCGGGGGGCCGGGGCACAGATACGCAGTATTTT. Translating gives CASSWPGGRGTDTQYF.

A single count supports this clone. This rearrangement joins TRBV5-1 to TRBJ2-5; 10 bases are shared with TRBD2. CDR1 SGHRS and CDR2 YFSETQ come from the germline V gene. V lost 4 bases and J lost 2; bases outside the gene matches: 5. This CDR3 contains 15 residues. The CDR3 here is CASSSGGAGQETQYF. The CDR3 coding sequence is TGCGCCAGCAGCAGCGGGGGGGCTGGGCAAGAGACCCAGTACTTC.

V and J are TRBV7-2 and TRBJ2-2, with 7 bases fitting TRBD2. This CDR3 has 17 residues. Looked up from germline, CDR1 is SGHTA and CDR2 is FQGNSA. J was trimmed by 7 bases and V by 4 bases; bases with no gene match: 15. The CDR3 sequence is CASSSREAGLRIGELFF. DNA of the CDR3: TGTGCCAGCAGCTCCCGGGAGGCGGGTTTACGGATCGGGGAGCTGTTTTTT.

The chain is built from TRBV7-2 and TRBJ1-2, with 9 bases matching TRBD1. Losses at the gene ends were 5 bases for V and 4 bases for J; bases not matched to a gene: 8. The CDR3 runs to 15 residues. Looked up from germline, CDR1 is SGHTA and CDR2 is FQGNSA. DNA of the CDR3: TGTGCCAGCAGCAGCTCCGGGACAGGGCCCTATGGCTACACCTTC. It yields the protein CASSSSGTGPYGYTF.

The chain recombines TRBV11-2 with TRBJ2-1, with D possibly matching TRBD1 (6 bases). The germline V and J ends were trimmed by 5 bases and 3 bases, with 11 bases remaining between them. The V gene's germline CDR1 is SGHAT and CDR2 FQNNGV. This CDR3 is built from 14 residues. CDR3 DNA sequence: TGTGCCAGCAGCCCAAGGGGGAACTACAATGAGCAGTTCTTC. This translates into CASSPRGNYNEQFF.

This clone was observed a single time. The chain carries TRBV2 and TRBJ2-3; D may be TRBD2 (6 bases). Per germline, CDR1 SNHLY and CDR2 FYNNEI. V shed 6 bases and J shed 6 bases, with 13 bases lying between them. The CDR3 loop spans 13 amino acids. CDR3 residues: CASRRRLEDTQYF. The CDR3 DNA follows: TGTGCCAGCAGGCGACGACTAGAGGATACGCAGTATTTT.

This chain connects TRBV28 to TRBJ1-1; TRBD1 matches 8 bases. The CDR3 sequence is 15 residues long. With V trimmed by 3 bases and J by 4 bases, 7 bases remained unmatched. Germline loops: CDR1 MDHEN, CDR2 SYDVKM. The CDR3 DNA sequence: TGTGCCAGCAGTTTTCCCCACGGACAGGGCACTGAAGCTTTCTTT. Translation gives CASSFPHGQGTEAFF.

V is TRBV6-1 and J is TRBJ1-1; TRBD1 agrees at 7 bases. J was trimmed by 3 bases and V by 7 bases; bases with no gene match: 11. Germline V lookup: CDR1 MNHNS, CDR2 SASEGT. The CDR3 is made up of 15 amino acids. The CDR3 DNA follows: TGTGCCAGCAAAACAGGGGAGGTTGAGTACACTGAAGCTTTCTTT. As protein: CASKTGEVEYTEAFF.

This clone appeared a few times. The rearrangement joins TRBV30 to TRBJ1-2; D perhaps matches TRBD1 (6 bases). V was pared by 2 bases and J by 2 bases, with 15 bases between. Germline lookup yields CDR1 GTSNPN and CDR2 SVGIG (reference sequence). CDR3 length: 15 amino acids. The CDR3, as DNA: TGTGCCTGGAGTTTCCCTAGGGGGGGGAACTATGGCTACACCTTC. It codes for CAWSFPRGGNYGYTF.

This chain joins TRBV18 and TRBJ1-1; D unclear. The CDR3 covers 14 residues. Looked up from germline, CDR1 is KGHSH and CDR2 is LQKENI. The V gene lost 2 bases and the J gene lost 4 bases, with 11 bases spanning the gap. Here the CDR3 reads CASSPDGSGTEAFF. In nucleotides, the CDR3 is TGTGCCAGCTCACCAGACGGTTCGGGCACTGAAGCTTTCTTT.

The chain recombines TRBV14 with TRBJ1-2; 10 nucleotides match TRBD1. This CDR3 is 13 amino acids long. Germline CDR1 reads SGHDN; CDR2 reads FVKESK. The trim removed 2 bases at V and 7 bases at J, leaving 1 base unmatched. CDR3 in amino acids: CASSQWDRGGYTF. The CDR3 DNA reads TGTGCCAGCAGCCAATGGGACAGGGGTGGCTACACCTTC.

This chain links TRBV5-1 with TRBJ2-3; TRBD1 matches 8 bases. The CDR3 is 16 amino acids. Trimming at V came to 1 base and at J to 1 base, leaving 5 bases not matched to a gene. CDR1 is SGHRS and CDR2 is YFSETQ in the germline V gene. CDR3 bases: TGCGCCAGCAGCTTGCAAGGGACAGGAGGCACAGATACGCAGTATTTT. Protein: CASSLQGTGGTDTQYF.